Reported below is one T cell receptor beta chain. TCRdb processed the RT-PCR reads anew with MiXCR; each CDR3 protein has one entry. The sample contains about 300,000 distinct CDR3 sequences, around 22% of which appear only once. This record belongs to a study of response to subunit inactivated influenza vaccine. The CDR3 covers 15 residues. Trimming took 1 base from V and 9 from J, leaving 16 bases between them. The germline gives CDR1 LGHDT, CDR2 YNNKEL (reference sequence). V gene TRBV3-1 combines with J gene TRBJ2-1; D remains unclear. This TCR was recovered from a man aged 45-69 years who received an inactivated influenza vaccine. The material was PBMCs from blood, obtained approximately 20 months after vaccination. CDR3 protein: CASSQVLNSPGEQFF. The CDR3 bases are TGTGCCAGCAGCCAAGTTTTGAATAGCCCGGGTGAGCAGTTCTTC.